Sequencing of this TCR beta chain was carried out in a study of T cells in localized non-small cell lung cancer. Study-wide results and limits: A higher density of T cells in blood coincided with extended overall survival. T cell clonality was highest in uninvolved adjacent lung, above tumor.

With regard to this clone: Its antigen is still unknown.

Sequenced by immunoSEQ multiplex PCR; TCRdb stores in-frame clones only, minus some. The profile covers roughly 34,000 clones, with 87% appearing a single time and less than 20% taken by the ten largest. The receptor comes from a man aged 35 to 69 with stage III lung adenocarcinoma. The input for sequencing was peripheral blood mononuclear cells, taken before any cancer treatment.

The CDR3 bases are TGTGCCAGCAGTGTCCGGGCCTTTAATGAAAAACTGTTTTTT. Its protein is CASSVRAFNEKLFF. V gene TRBV2 combines with J gene TRBJ1-4; unclear D gene. This CDR3 has 14 residues. V was pared by 4 bases and J by 4 bases, with 10 bases between. Germline loops: CDR1 SNHLY, CDR2 FYNNEI.